This is a list of T cell receptor beta chains from one sample in a study of blood T cells in healthy people across ages. From the 5' RACE reads, TCRdb called clonotypes with MiXCR, one entry per CDR3 protein. The table includes hundreds of thousands of distinct CDR3 sequences, approximately 24% detected once. The sample also formed part of further work on T cells of mothers and their children.

The sequencing sample was made of blood. The receptors were gathered from a boy aged 5-17 years in good health. Both conserved end residues are part of each CDR3. The D gene is left open where the match is weak. The listing skips clone size in some rows; elsewhere it reads once, few, many or a size class.

CASVPGQGNTGELFF,TGCGCCAGCGTCCCGGGACAGGGTAACACCGGGGAGCTGTTTTTT,TRBD1,TRBJ2-2,15,TRBV5-1,NA
CASNFRGPLREQYF,TGTGCCAGCAACTTTAGGGGGCCCTTACGGGAGCAGTACTTC,TRBD1,TRBJ2-7,14,TRBV12-3/TRBV12-4,NA
CASGTGTYNEQFF,TGTGCTAGTGGAACCGGGACCTACAATGAGCAGTTCTTC,NA,TRBJ2-1,13,TRBV12-5,few
CASDLRGGSNQPQHF,TGTGCTAGCGACCTCCGCGGGGGAAGCAATCAGCCCCAGCATTTT,NA,TRBJ1-5,15,TRBV7-7,few
CASLGQETYEQYF,TGTGCCAGCCTCGGACAGGAGACCTACGAGCAGTACTTC,TRBD1,TRBJ2-7,13,TRBV6-6,NA
CATSEGGRNTGELFF,TGTGCCACCAGCGAAGGGGGGCGCAACACCGGGGAGCTGTTTTTT,NA,TRBJ2-2,15,TRBV24-1,NA
CSVRGGLSYEQYF,TGCAGCGTTCGGGGGGGGCTCTCCTACGAGCAGTACTTC,TRBD2,TRBJ2-7,13,TRBV29-1,NA
CASSLASGGSNNEQFF,TGCGCCAGCAGCTTGGCTAGCGGGGGGTCAAACAATGAGCAGTTCTTC,TRBD2,TRBJ2-1,16,TRBV5-1,many
CASSPLGTSTNEKLFF,TGCGCCAGCAGCCCTTTGGGCACCTCAACTAATGAAAAACTGTTTTTT,NA,TRBJ1-4,16,TRBV4-1,NA
CSARDHRLDREYGYTF,TGCAGTGCTAGAGACCACAGGTTGGACAGGGAATATGGCTACACCTTC,TRBD1,TRBJ1-2,16,TRBV20-1,NA
CASSPPAPTGIDEQYF,TGTGCCAGCAGTCCCCCGGCGCCTACAGGGATCGACGAGCAGTACTTC,NA,TRBJ2-7,16,TRBV28,NA
CASSPPAGVGELFF,TGTGCCAGCAGCCCCCCCGCGGGTGTCGGGGAGCTGTTTTTT,NA,TRBJ2-2,14,TRBV6-5,few
CSVRGQGGGNEQFF,TGCAGCGTGAGGGGACAGGGGGGCGGGAATGAGCAGTTCTTC,TRBD1,TRBJ2-1,14,TRBV29-1,NA
CASSYSIPGAYEQYF,TGTGCCAGCAGTTACTCGATTCCGGGGGCCTACGAGCAGTACTTC,NA,TRBJ2-7,15,TRBV6-6,NA
CASSLGGGALGQETQYF,TGTGCCAGCAGCTTAGGGGGGGGAGCGTTGGGACAAGAGACCCAGTACTTC,TRBD2,TRBJ2-5,17,TRBV7-2,NA
CASSGEVKGTQYF,TGTGCCAGCAGTGGGGAGGTTAAAGGGACCCAGTACTTC,NA,TRBJ2-5,13,TRBV6-1,few
CASRPFLRDTEAFF,TGCGCCAGCAGACCCTTTCTTCGGGACACTGAAGCTTTCTTT,NA,TRBJ1-1,14,TRBV5-1,NA
CASSPPTSGETGELFF,TGTGCCAGCAGTCCACCGACTAGCGGGGAAACCGGGGAGCTGTTTTTT,TRBD2,TRBJ2-2,16,TRBV12-3/TRBV12-4,NA
CASRKTGTGNGYTF,TGTGCCAGCAGGAAGACCGGGACAGGGAATGGCTACACCTTC,TRBD1,TRBJ1-2,14,TRBV9,few
CASSPAGGSGNTIYF,TGCGCCAGCAGTCCGGCGGGCGGCTCTGGAAACACCATATATTTT,NA,TRBJ1-3,15,TRBV28,NA
CASLTGTEDFYGYTF,TGTGCTAGTCTAACCGGGACAGAAGATTTCTATGGCTACACCTTC,TRBD1,TRBJ1-2,15,TRBV12-5,NA
CSASLTPGEQYF,TGCAGTGCTTCACTCACCCCAGGAGAGCAGTACTTC,NA,TRBJ2-7,12,TRBV20-1,NA